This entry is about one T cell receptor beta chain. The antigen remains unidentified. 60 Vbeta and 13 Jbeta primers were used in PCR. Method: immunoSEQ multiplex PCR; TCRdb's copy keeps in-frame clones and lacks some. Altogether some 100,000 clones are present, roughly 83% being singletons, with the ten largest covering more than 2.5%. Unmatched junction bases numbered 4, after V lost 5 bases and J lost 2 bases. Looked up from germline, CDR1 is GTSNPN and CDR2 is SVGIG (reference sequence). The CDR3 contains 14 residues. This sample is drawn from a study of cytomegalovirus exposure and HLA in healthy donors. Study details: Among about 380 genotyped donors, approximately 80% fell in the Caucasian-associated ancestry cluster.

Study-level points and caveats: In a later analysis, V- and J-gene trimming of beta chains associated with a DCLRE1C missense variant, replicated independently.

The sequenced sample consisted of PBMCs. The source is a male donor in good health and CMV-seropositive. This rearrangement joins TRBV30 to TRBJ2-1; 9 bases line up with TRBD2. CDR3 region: CAWAAGGPYNEQFF. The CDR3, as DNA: TGTGCCTGGGCGGCGGGGGGGCCCTACAATGAGCAGTTCTTC. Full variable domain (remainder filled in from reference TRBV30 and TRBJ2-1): SQTIHQWPATLVQPVGSPLSLECTVEGTSNPNLYWYRQAAGRGLQLLFYSVGIGQISSEVPQNLSASRPQDRQFILSSKKLLLSDSGFYLCAWAAGGPYNEQFFGPGTRLTVL.